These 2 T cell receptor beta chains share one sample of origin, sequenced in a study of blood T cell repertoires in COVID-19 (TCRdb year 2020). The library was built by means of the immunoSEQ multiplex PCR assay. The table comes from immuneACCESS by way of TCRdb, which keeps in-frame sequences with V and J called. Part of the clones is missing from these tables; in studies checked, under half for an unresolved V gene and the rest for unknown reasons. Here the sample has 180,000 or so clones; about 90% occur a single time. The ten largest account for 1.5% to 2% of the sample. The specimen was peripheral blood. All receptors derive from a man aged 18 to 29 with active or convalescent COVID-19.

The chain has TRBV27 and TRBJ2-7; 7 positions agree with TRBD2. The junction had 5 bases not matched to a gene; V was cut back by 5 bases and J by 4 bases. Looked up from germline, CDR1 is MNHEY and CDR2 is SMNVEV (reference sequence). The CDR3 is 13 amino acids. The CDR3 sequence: CASSKRGEYEQYF. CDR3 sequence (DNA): TGTGCCAGCAGTAAACGGGGGGAATACGAGCAGTACTTC.

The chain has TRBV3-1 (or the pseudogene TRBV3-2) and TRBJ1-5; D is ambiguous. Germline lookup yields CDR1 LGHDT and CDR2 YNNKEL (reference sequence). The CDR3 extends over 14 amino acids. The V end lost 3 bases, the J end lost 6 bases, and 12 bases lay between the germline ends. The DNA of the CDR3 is TGTGCCAGCAGCCACCTCGCGGGCCGTCAGCCCCAGCATTTT. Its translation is CASSHLAGRQPQHF.